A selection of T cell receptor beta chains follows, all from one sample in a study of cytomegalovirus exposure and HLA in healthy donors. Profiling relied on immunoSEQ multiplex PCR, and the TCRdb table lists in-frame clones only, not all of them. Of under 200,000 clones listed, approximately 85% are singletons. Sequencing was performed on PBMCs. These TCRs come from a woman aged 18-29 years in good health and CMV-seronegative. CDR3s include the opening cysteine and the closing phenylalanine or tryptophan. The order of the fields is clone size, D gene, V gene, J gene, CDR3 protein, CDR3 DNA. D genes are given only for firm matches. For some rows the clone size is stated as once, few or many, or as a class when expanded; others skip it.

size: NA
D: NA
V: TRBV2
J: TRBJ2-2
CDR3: CAILSGGTGELFF
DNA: TGTGCCATCCTTAGTGGCGGGACCGGGGAGCTGTTTTTT

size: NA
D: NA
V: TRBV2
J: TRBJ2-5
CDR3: CASSEGGRVGETQYF
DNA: TGTGCCAGCAGTGAAGGGGGCAGGGTAGGGGAGACCCAGTACTTC

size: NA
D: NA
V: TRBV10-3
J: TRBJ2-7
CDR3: CAISELATGKAYEQYF
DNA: TGTGCCATCAGTGAGTTGGCGACAGGAAAGGCCTACGAGCAGTACTTC

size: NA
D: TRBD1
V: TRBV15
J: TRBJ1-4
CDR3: CATSTDRAATNEKLFF
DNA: TGTGCCACCAGTACGGACAGGGCTGCAACTAATGAAAAACTGTTTTTT

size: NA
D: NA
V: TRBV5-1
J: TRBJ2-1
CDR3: CATANPSRSDEQFF
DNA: TGCGCCACCGCGAACCCGTCAAGATCCGATGAGCAGTTCTTC

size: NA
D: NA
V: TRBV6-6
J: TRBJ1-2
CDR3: CASSYGALPIYGYTF
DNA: TGTGCCAGCAGTTACGGGGCCCTGCCTATTTATGGCTACACCTTC

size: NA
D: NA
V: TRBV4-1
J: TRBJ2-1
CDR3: CASSQVLGNEQFF
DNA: TGCGCCAGCAGCCAGGTGCTAGGCAATGAGCAGTTCTTC

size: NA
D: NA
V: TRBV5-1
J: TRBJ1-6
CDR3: CASSLVERDSPLHF
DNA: TGCGCCAGCAGCTTGGTTGAGCGGGATTCACCCCTCCACTTT

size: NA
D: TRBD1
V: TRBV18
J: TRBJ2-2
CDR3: CASSPQPGQSTGELFF
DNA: TGTGCCAGCTCACCACAACCGGGACAGAGCACCGGGGAGCTGTTTTTT

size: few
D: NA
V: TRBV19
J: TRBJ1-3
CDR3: CASSTLEFASSGNTIYF
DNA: TGTGCCAGTAGTACCTTGGAGTTTGCCAGCTCTGGAAACACCATATATTTT

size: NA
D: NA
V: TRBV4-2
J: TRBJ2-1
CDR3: CASSQDTGGGAVQFF
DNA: TGTGCCAGCAGCCAAGATACGGGGGGCGGGGCTGTGCAGTTCTTC

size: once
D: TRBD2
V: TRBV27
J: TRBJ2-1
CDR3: CASSSGSSYNEQFF
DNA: TGTGCCAGCAGCAGCGGGAGCTCCTACAATGAGCAGTTCTTC

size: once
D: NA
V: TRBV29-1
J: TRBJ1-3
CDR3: CSVTGNSGNTIYF
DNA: TGCAGCGTTACAGGAAACTCTGGAAACACCATATATTTT

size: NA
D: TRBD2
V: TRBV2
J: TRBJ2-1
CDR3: CASTGSLAGAYNEQFF
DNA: TGTGCCAGCACGGGCTCTCTAGCGGGAGCTTACAATGAGCAGTTCTTC

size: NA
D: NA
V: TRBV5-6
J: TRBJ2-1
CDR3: CASSFLTPGEQFF
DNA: TGTGCCAGCAGCTTCCTGACCCCGGGGGAGCAGTTCTTC

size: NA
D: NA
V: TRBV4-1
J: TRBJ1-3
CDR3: CASSQADWSSGNTIYF
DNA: TGCGCCAGCAGCCAAGCGGACTGGAGCTCTGGAAACACCATATATTTT

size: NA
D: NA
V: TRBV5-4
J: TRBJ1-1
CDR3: CASSWPTDILNTEAFF
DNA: TGTGCCAGCAGCTGGCCTACTGACATATTGAACACTGAAGCTTTCTTT